This passage covers 26 T cell receptor beta chains from one sample sequenced in a study of CD8 T cells in ankylosing spondylitis. TCRdb re-derived calls from the 5' RACE reads in MiXCR, one entry per CDR3 protein. The sample lists under 300,000 distinct CDR3 sequences, roughly a tenth occurring once. The sample was blood, either unsorted or a sorted T cell fraction (not recorded which). These receptor sequences come from a male donor with ankylosing spondylitis or in good health (not recorded which).

This clonotype showed up many times. This chain uses TRBV7-3 with TRBJ1-6; D is unclear. The V end was cut by 3 bases, the J end by 13 bases, with 10 bases between. Per germline, CDR1 SGHTA and CDR2 FQGTGA. The CDR3 runs to 12 residues. This CDR3 reads CASSLSSGPLHF. The DNA for the CDR3 is TGTGCCAGCAGCTTGTCAAGTGGGCCCCTCCACTTT.

The rearrangement joins TRBV18 to TRBJ1-1, with TRBD1 matching over 9 bases. CDR1 KGHSH and CDR2 LQKENI come from the germline V gene. The CDR3 length is 19 residues. The ends lost 4 bases at V and 1 base at J; junction bases unmatched: 16. In DNA, the CDR3 is TGTGCCAGCTCACAATTCACCGTGCGCCTGACAGGGGGGAACACTGAAGCTTTCTTT. This codes for CASSQFTVRLTGGNTEAFF.

This clonotype was seen at least ten times. The chain uses TRBV6-5 and TRBJ1-1; maybe TRBD1 (5 bases). CDR3 length equals 15 residues. The germline CDR1 and CDR2 sequences are MNHEY and SVGAGI. With 2 bases removed from V and 1 base from J, the gap between germline ends came to 11 bases. The CDR3 bases are TGTGCCAGCAGTTACGGGGGAGAGAGGAACACTGAAGCTTTCTTT. Translating it yields CASSYGGERNTEAFF.

This clonotype showed up many times. The chain couples TRBV5-1 to TRBJ2-1; possibly TRBD2 for D (7 bases). CDR3 length equals 14 residues. Germline-derived CDR1 and CDR2 are SGHRS and YFSETQ. V was cut by 6 bases and J by 7 bases, with 17 bases left in between. CDR3 nucleotides: TGCGCCAGCACGGATCGGGCGGGGGCGAATGAGCAGTTCTTC. Protein: CASTDRAGANEQFF.

This clonotype was found many times. The CDR3 loop reads CASSSLRQGAYEQYF. For the CDR3, the DNA is TGCGCCAGCAGCTCTTTAAGACAGGGAGCCTACGAGCAGTACTTC. V is TRBV5-1 and J is TRBJ2-7, with 7 positions matching TRBD1. This CDR3 comprises 15 residues. V gave up 3 bases and J gave up 2 bases; unmatched junction bases: 8. In germline, CDR1 is SGHRS, CDR2 YFSETQ.

This clonotype was seen repeatedly, ten times or more. V and J are TRBV25-1 and TRBJ1-1, with D uncertain. The CDR3 extends over 12 amino acids. Germline values: CDR1 MGHDK, CDR2 SYGVNS. V was pared by 6 bases and J by 3 bases, with 8 bases between. The chain's CDR3 is CASRLGYTEAFF. CDR3 sequence (DNA): TGTGCCAGCAGACTGGGGTACACTGAAGCTTTCTTT.

The V gene is TRBV27, the J gene TRBJ1-1; 9 nucleotides match TRBD1. Germline CDR1 reads MNHEY; CDR2 reads SMNVEV (reference sequence). This CDR3 spans 16 amino acids. V trimming: 6 bases; J trimming: 5 bases; junction bases outside the gene matches: 13. The CDR3: CASRRNPGQGGTEAFF. The DNA of the CDR3 is TGTGCCAGCAGGCGAAACCCGGGACAGGGAGGGACTGAAGCTTTCTTT.

This clonotype was found many times. The V and J genes are TRBV7-6 and TRBJ2-5; D is unresolved. Germline V gene sequence: CDR1 SGHVS, CDR2 FNYEAQ. V lost 1 base to trimming and J lost 0 bases, with 9 bases between them. The length of the CDR3 is 15 residues. For the CDR3, the DNA is TGTGCCAGCAGCTTAGACGGACCATACCAAGAGACCCAGTACTTC. Its translation: CASSLDGPYQETQYF.

This clonotype came up a few times. The genes are TRBV10-1 and TRBJ1-2, with a possible D match to TRBD1 (5 bases). The CDR3 has 13 amino acids. Germline CDR1 is WNHNN and CDR2 is SYGVQD (reference sequence). Trimming took 0 bases from V and 6 from J, leaving 8 bases between them. CDR3 amino acids: CASSESSGNGYTF. CDR3 sequence (DNA): TGCGCCAGCAGTGAGTCCTCAGGGAATGGCTACACCTTC.

Many counts were recorded for this clonotype. This rearrangement joins TRBV5-1 to TRBJ2-7; D is possibly TRBD1 (6 bases). The CDR3 totals 15 residues. Germline CDR1 reads SGHRS; CDR2 reads YFSETQ. V gave up 0 bases and J gave up 5 bases, with 15 bases separating them. The CDR3 DNA sequence: TGCGCCAGCAGCTTGGACAGGGCGAATATCGACGAGCAGTACTTC. It codes for CASSLDRANIDEQYF.

This clonotype was recorded many times. The gene calls are TRBV6-5 and TRBJ2-3; tentatively, D is TRBD2 (5 bases). The V end lost 2 bases, the J end lost 2 bases, and 11 bases lay between the germline ends. CDR1 is MNHEY, CDR2 SVGAGI, per germline. The CDR3 runs 15 residues. The CDR3 DNA reads TGTGCCAGCAGTTACGAGCGGCCACACACAGATACGCAGTATTTT. Protein product: CASSYERPHTDTQYF.

The rearrangement links TRBV11-2 to TRBJ2-4; no clear D gene. CDR1 is SGHAT, CDR2 FQNNGV, per germline. The CDR3 is 21 residues long. Between the trimmed V and J ends, which lost 0 bases and 1 base, there was a span of 25 bases. CDR3 region: CASSLEWPAPELPLAKNIQYF. Written as DNA, the CDR3 is TGTGCCAGCAGCTTAGAGTGGCCAGCTCCGGAACTACCTCTTGCCAAAAACATTCAGTACTTC.

In this sample, this clonotype turned up a few times. V is TRBV5-1 and J is TRBJ2-1; possible D gene TRBD1, 6 bases. The CDR3 loop spans 13 amino acids. CDR1 is SGHRS and CDR2 is YFSETQ in the germline V gene. V lost 8 bases and J lost 8, with 17 bases in between. The DNA of the CDR3 is TGCGCCAGGCAGAGGGGGTTAGGGGATGAGCAGTTCTTC. Translation: CARQRGLGDEQFF.

This clonotype was counted many times. This sequence joins TRBV12-3 or TRBV12-4 and TRBJ1-1, with 9 bases fitting TRBD1. This CDR3 is built from 15 residues. Unmatched junction bases numbered 5, after V lost 5 bases and J lost 1 base. Here the CDR3 DNA reads TGTGCCAGCAGTGCGCGGGACAGGGAGAACACTGAAGCTTTCTTT. This codes for CASSARDRENTEAFF.

This clonotype has ten or more counts. The genes are TRBV5-1 and TRBJ2-1, with D perhaps TRBD2 (6 bases). CDR1 SGHRS and CDR2 YFSETQ come from the germline V gene. Trimming removed 0 bases from V and 8 bases from J, with 18 bases in between. CDR3 length: 16 amino acids. CDR3 bases: TGCGCCAGCAGCTTGGCGGTTGGGCTAGCGCGCTATGAGCAGTTCTTC. Translation gives CASSLAVGLARYEQFF.

This clonotype was detected ten times or more. The chain links TRBV5-1 to TRBJ2-7; D is possibly TRBD2 (5 bases). The CDR3 is 14 amino acids. Germline assignment: CDR1 SGHRS and CDR2 YFSETQ. V dropped 1 base and J dropped 5 bases, with 13 bases sitting between them. CDR3 bases: TGCGCCAGCAGCTTGATGGCCCTCGGGGACGAGCAGTACTTC. Translated, it gives CASSLMALGDEQYF.

This rearrangement joins TRBV5-6 to TRBJ1-1, with TRBD1 identical over 10 bases. There are 18 residues in the CDR3. Germline V CDR1 and CDR2: SGHDT, YYEEEE. V lost 4 bases and J lost 3; bases outside the gene matches: 15. The CDR3 loop reads CASSGGVVRGQGYTEAFF. The CDR3 DNA reads as TGTGCCAGCAGCGGGGGGGTCGTCAGGGGACAGGGGTACACTGAAGCTTTCTTT.

This clonotype was counted between two and nine times. The V gene is TRBV9, the J gene TRBJ2-1, with D hard to call. The V end was cut by 0 bases, the J end by 5 bases, with 9 bases between. CDR1 and CDR2 from the germline V gene are SGDLS and YYNGEE. CDR3 length: 14 amino acids. DNA of the CDR3: TGTGCCAGCAGCGTAGATTTGGCGGACAATGAGCAGTTCTTC. This gives the protein CASSVDLADNEQFF.

This clonotype was detected a few times. The rearrangement uses TRBV7-9 and TRBJ2-3, with D perhaps assigned TRBD1 or TRBD2 (5 bases each). The V gene lost 0 bases and the J gene lost 0 bases, with 13 bases spanning the gap. The CDR3 sequence is 17 residues long. Germline assignment: CDR1 SEHNR and CDR2 FQNEAQ (reference sequence). CDR3 protein: CASSLAFGASSTDTQYF. In DNA, the CDR3 is TGTGCCAGCAGCTTAGCGTTCGGGGCCTCTAGCACAGATACGCAGTATTTT.

This rearrangement joins TRBV5-6 to TRBJ1-2; possibly TRBD1 for D (5 bases). The CDR3 runs to 13 residues. CDR1 is SGHDT and CDR2 is YYEEEE in the germline V gene. Trimming left V 2 bases short and J 4 bases short, with 9 bases between. The CDR3 protein is CASSFQGAYGYTF. CDR3 DNA: TGTGCCAGCAGCTTTCAGGGAGCCTATGGCTACACCTTC. Together with reference TRBV5-6 and TRBJ1-2, the CDR3 gives the full variable domain: DAGVTQSPTHLIKTRGQQVTLRCSPKSGHDTVSWYQQALGQGPQFIFQYYEEEERQRGNFPDRFSGHQFPNYSSELNVNALLLGDSALYLCASSFQGAYGYTFGSGTRLTVV.

This clonotype appeared a few times. The J gene is TRBJ2-5, the V gene TRBV20-1; 8 bases are shared with TRBD2. The ends lost 0 bases at V and 2 bases at J; junction bases unmatched: 2. CDR3 length equals 14 residues. The germline V gene encodes CDR1 DFQATT and CDR2 SNEGSKA (reference sequence). The CDR3 sequence is CSAREGGGQETQYF. The CDR3 coding sequence is TGCAGTGCTAGAGAGGGCGGGGGGCAAGAGACCCAGTACTTC.

This clonotype appeared many times. CDR3 nucleotide sequence: TGCGCCAGCAGCCCCGAGACAGGGGAGAACACTGAAGCTTTCTTT. This translates into CASSPETGENTEAFF. The rearrangement joins TRBV5-1 to TRBJ1-1; 8 nucleotides line up with TRBD1. V was clipped by 4 bases and J by 1 base; unmatched bases: 6. The germline V gene has CDR1 SGHRS and CDR2 YFSETQ. The CDR3 sequence is 15 residues long.

This clonotype was seen a few times. The chain is built from TRBV9 and TRBJ2-1, with 9 bases aligning to TRBD1. The junction had 13 bases not matched to a gene; V was cut back by 7 bases and J by 2 bases. Germline V gene data show CDR1 as SGDLS and CDR2 as YYNGEE. The length of the CDR3 is 17 residues. DNA of the CDR3: TGTGCCAGCGGTTTGGGTCGGGGACAGGGTCCCTACAATGAGCAGTTCTTC. The encoded protein is CASGLGRGQGPYNEQFF.

There are a few counts of this clonotype. The chain links TRBV11-2 to TRBJ2-3, with 12 bases fitting TRBD2. The CDR3 has 19 amino acids. The V and J ends lost 5 bases and 1 base, in that order; junction bases with no gene match: 13. Germline CDR1 SGHAT, CDR2 FQNNGV. The CDR3: CASSSGGLAGWWGTDTQYF. Written as DNA, the CDR3 is TGTGCCAGCAGCAGCGGCGGACTAGCGGGATGGTGGGGCACAGATACGCAGTATTTT.

The table lists this clonotype with a few counts. V gene TRBV12-3 or TRBV12-4 combines with J gene TRBJ2-1, with D perhaps TRBD1 or TRBD2 (6 bases each). The CDR3 length is 12 residues. The V end lost 8 bases, the J end lost 11 bases, and 16 bases lay between the germline ends. The CDR3 reads CASGPPRGQQFF. The CDR3 nucleotides are TGTGCCAGCGGCCCCCCCCGGGGGCAGCAGTTCTTC.

The chain uses TRBV11-2 and TRBJ2-2, with 9 bases aligning to TRBD2. V dropped 2 bases and J dropped 2; count of bases not matched to a gene: 6. The length of the CDR3 is 17 residues. Germline assignment: CDR1 SGHAT and CDR2 FQNNGV. CDR3: CASSLRLAGTNTGELFF. CDR3 in DNA: TGTGCCAGCAGCTTAAGGCTAGCGGGGACCAACACCGGGGAGCTGTTTTTT.